The rows below give T cell receptor beta chains drawn from one sample of a study of regulatory T cells in long-lasting Graves disease. TCRdb re-called the multiplex PCR reads through MiXCR, storing one row per CDR3 protein. This sample has fewer than 650,000 distinct CDR3 sequences, with 15% to 20% found just once. The data also belong to a second study, concerning T cells in Graves' hyperthyroidism and ophthalmopathy.

Sequencing was performed on peripheral blood mononuclear cells (PBMCs), taken at new diagnosis, from a patient treated with antithyroid drugs. The receptors shown here come from a man in his late teens or twenties with Graves disease. Both conserved end residues are part of each CDR3. The order of the fields is V gene, J gene, clone size, D gene, CDR3 DNA, CDR3 protein. A D gene is named only where the DNA matches it firmly. Some rows mark clone size as missing; the rest say once, few, many or name a class of expanded clone.

v_gene: TRBV5-8
j_gene: TRBJ1-5
abundance: few
d_gene: TRBD1
CDR3nt: TGTGCCAGCAGCCCGCGGACAGGACTCAGCAATCAGCCCCAGCATTTT
CDR3aa: CASSPRTGLSNQPQHF

v_gene: TRBV10-3
j_gene: TRBJ2-1
abundance: NA
d_gene: NA
CDR3nt: TGTGCCATCAGTGACTGGCAGGACAACAATGAGCAGTTCTTC
CDR3aa: CAISDWQDNNEQFF

v_gene: TRBV28
j_gene: TRBJ2-1
abundance: many
d_gene: TRBD2
CDR3nt: TGTGCCAGCAGTCTACTAGCGGCCCCCTACAATGAGCAGTTCTTC
CDR3aa: CASSLLAAPYNEQFF

v_gene: TRBV20-1
j_gene: TRBJ2-2
abundance: NA
d_gene: NA
CDR3nt: TGCAGTGCAGGGAGGAGTTTCACCGGGGAGCTGTTTTTT
CDR3aa: CSAGRSFTGELFF

v_gene: TRBV12-3/TRBV12-4
j_gene: TRBJ2-1
abundance: few
d_gene: TRBD2
CDR3nt: TGTGCCAGCAGCCCCCGGACTAGTCTTAGCGATGAGCAGTTCTTC
CDR3aa: CASSPRTSLSDEQFF

v_gene: TRBV19
j_gene: TRBJ2-7
abundance: NA
d_gene: NA
CDR3nt: TGTGCCAGTAGTATAGACCCTCAGGGTGACGAGCAGTACTTC
CDR3aa: CASSIDPQGDEQYF

v_gene: TRBV5-6
j_gene: TRBJ1-5
abundance: many
d_gene: TRBD1
CDR3nt: TGTGCCAGCACCCGCCGGGACAGGGGGCCGGGACAGCCCCAGCATTTT
CDR3aa: CASTRRDRGPGQPQHF

v_gene: TRBV20-1
j_gene: TRBJ2-7
abundance: NA
d_gene: NA
CDR3nt: TGCAGTGCTAGATCGGAAGTACTCGAGCAGTACTTC
CDR3aa: CSARSEVLEQYF

v_gene: TRBV25-1
j_gene: TRBJ2-7
abundance: many
d_gene: NA
CDR3nt: TGTGCCAGCACTGTAGGTGGTGAGCAGTACTTC
CDR3aa: CASTVGGEQYF

v_gene: TRBV14
j_gene: TRBJ1-1
abundance: NA
d_gene: NA
CDR3nt: TGTGCCAGCAGCCAGTACACTCTACAGGGATGGACTGAAGCTTTCTTT
CDR3aa: CASSQYTLQGWTEAFF

v_gene: TRBV20-1
j_gene: TRBJ2-3
abundance: NA
d_gene: NA
CDR3nt: TGCAGTGCTGGGGACTCATCCGCCACAGATACGCAGTATTTT
CDR3aa: CSAGDSSATDTQYF

v_gene: TRBV10-3
j_gene: TRBJ2-7
abundance: NA
d_gene: NA
CDR3nt: TGTGCCAGCAGTGATATGGCCTACGAGCAGTACTTC
CDR3aa: CASSDMAYEQYF

v_gene: TRBV6-1
j_gene: TRBJ1-5
abundance: many
d_gene: NA
CDR3nt: TGTGCCAGCAGTGAACAGCCTAATAGCAATCAGCCCCAGCATTTT
CDR3aa: CASSEQPNSNQPQHF

v_gene: TRBV7-9
j_gene: TRBJ2-3
abundance: NA
d_gene: NA
CDR3nt: TGTGCCAGCAGCTTAACCACGACAGCCCATACGCAGTATTTT
CDR3aa: CASSLTTTAHTQYF

v_gene: TRBV28
j_gene: TRBJ2-3
abundance: many
d_gene: NA
CDR3nt: TGTGCCAGCAGTTTCCGAGCGGACGCACGTACCCATACGCAGTATTTT
CDR3aa: CASSFRADARTHTQYF

v_gene: TRBV9
j_gene: TRBJ1-6
abundance: NA
d_gene: NA
CDR3nt: TGTGCCAGCAGCCAAGGTGGGGCGGTAGGGTCACCCCTCCACTTT
CDR3aa: CASSQGGAVGSPLHF

v_gene: TRBV25-1
j_gene: TRBJ2-3
abundance: NA
d_gene: TRBD1
CDR3nt: TGTGCCAGCAGTGAAGGACAGGGTGGCACAGATACGCAGTATTTT
CDR3aa: CASSEGQGGTDTQYF

v_gene: TRBV5-4
j_gene: TRBJ2-3
abundance: few
d_gene: NA
CDR3nt: TGTGCCAGCAGCTTGAATCCAGACCGCACAGATACGCAGTATTTT
CDR3aa: CASSLNPDRTDTQYF

v_gene: TRBV12-3/TRBV12-4
j_gene: TRBJ2-1
abundance: few
d_gene: NA
CDR3nt: TGTGCCAGCAGCCCTTTCCCAGGGGACGGGAACAATGAGCAGTTCTTC
CDR3aa: CASSPFPGDGNNEQFF

v_gene: TRBV19
j_gene: TRBJ2-1
abundance: few
d_gene: NA
CDR3nt: TGTGCCAGTAGTATCATCGGCAGAAGCAATGAGCAGTTCTTC
CDR3aa: CASSIIGRSNEQFF

v_gene: TRBV3-1
j_gene: TRBJ2-1
abundance: few
d_gene: TRBD2
CDR3nt: TGTGCCAGCAGCACGCGGACTAGCGGGAGATATTCCGATGAGCAGTTCTTC
CDR3aa: CASSTRTSGRYSDEQFF

v_gene: TRBV6-1
j_gene: TRBJ1-2
abundance: NA
d_gene: TRBD1
CDR3nt: TGTGCCAGCAGGATGCACACCGACCGGACAGGGAACCCCAACTATGGCTACACCTTC
CDR3aa: CASRMHTDRTGNPNYGYTF

v_gene: TRBV29-1
j_gene: TRBJ2-1
abundance: many
d_gene: NA
CDR3nt: TGCAGCGCAGACGGCGGGGCTACTAACTACAATGAGCAGTTCTTC
CDR3aa: CSADGGATNYNEQFF

v_gene: TRBV18
j_gene: TRBJ1-5
abundance: few
d_gene: TRBD1
CDR3nt: TGTGCCAGCTCACCAGGGACAGACCTAGGGAATCAGCCCCAGCATTTT
CDR3aa: CASSPGTDLGNQPQHF

v_gene: TRBV24-1
j_gene: TRBJ2-1
abundance: NA
d_gene: NA
CDR3nt: TGTGCCACCAGTGATAGGAGGGCCGGTTCCTACAATGAGCAGTTCTTC
CDR3aa: CATSDRRAGSYNEQFF

v_gene: TRBV12-3/TRBV12-4
j_gene: TRBJ1-5
abundance: many
d_gene: NA
CDR3nt: TGTGCCAGCAGGGCGGAAGCACGTCAGCCCCAGCATTTT
CDR3aa: CASRAEARQPQHF

v_gene: TRBV18
j_gene: TRBJ2-5
abundance: NA
d_gene: TRBD1
CDR3nt: TGTGCCAGCTCACCGACGACAGGGTACCAAGAGACCCAGTACTTC
CDR3aa: CASSPTTGYQETQYF

v_gene: TRBV11-2
j_gene: TRBJ2-5
abundance: many
d_gene: NA
CDR3nt: TGTGCCAGCAGCTTACGGTCGGGGGACCAAGAGACCCAGTACTTC
CDR3aa: CASSLRSGDQETQYF

v_gene: TRBV7-3
j_gene: TRBJ2-3
abundance: many
d_gene: TRBD2
CDR3nt: TGTGCCAGCAGCATGGGGACTAGCGGGAGGTTCTCAGATACGCAGTATTTT
CDR3aa: CASSMGTSGRFSDTQYF

v_gene: TRBV20-1
j_gene: TRBJ2-7
abundance: many
d_gene: NA
CDR3nt: TGCAGTGCTAGAGATGTAGGGGATGGTGGATACGAGCAGTACTTC
CDR3aa: CSARDVGDGGYEQYF

v_gene: TRBV29-1
j_gene: TRBJ1-2
abundance: few
d_gene: NA
CDR3nt: TGCAGTGTCTGGGGGGCCTATGGCTACACCTTC
CDR3aa: CSVWGAYGYTF

v_gene: TRBV12-3/TRBV12-4
j_gene: TRBJ1-5
abundance: many
d_gene: NA
CDR3nt: TGTGCCAGCAGTCCGAGGGGAGGGTTGCCCCAGCATTTT
CDR3aa: CASSPRGGLPQHF

v_gene: TRBV2
j_gene: TRBJ2-4
abundance: few
d_gene: TRBD1
CDR3nt: TGTGCCAGCAGTACACAAACCGGGACAGGGGTAGCCAAAAACATTCAGTACTTC
CDR3aa: CASSTQTGTGVAKNIQYF

v_gene: TRBV6-1
j_gene: TRBJ2-6
abundance: NA
d_gene: TRBD2
CDR3nt: TGTGCCAGCAGGCCCTCGGCTGGACTAGCGGGAGGGCAAAACTCTGGGGCCAACGTCCTGACTTTC
CDR3aa: CASRPSAGLAGGQNSGANVLTF

v_gene: TRBV11-2
j_gene: TRBJ2-7
abundance: NA
d_gene: TRBD2
CDR3nt: TGTGCCAGCAGCTACCCCGGGACTAGCGGTACCTACGAGCAGTACTTC
CDR3aa: CASSYPGTSGTYEQYF

v_gene: TRBV27
j_gene: TRBJ2-7
abundance: NA
d_gene: NA
CDR3nt: TGTGCCAGTCGCCCCCCGGACGGGTTCGACGAGCAGTACTTC
CDR3aa: CASRPPDGFDEQYF

v_gene: TRBV12-3/TRBV12-4
j_gene: TRBJ2-5
abundance: NA
d_gene: NA
CDR3nt: TGTGCCAGCACCCCCTCTAGTGGGCCGACCCAGTACTTC
CDR3aa: CASTPSSGPTQYF

v_gene: TRBV7-6
j_gene: TRBJ2-5
abundance: NA
d_gene: NA
CDR3nt: TGTGCCTCGGGGGGCGAATTGGGCTTGGAGACCCAGTACTTC
CDR3aa: CASGGELGLETQYF

v_gene: TRBV19
j_gene: TRBJ2-7
abundance: NA
d_gene: NA
CDR3nt: TGTGCCAGTAGCTGGGAGGGGACAGCCCCATACGAGCAGTACTTC
CDR3aa: CASSWEGTAPYEQYF

v_gene: TRBV12-5
j_gene: TRBJ2-1
abundance: few
d_gene: TRBD1
CDR3nt: TGTGCTAGTGGTTTGGTAAGAAGGACAGGGGCGCAATATTTTTTCTCCTACAATGAGCAGTTCTTC
CDR3aa: CASGLVRRTGAQYFFSYNEQFF

v_gene: TRBV28
j_gene: TRBJ1-1
abundance: many
d_gene: TRBD1
CDR3nt: TGTGCCAGCAGTTTATCACAGGGGGAGGCTTTCTTT
CDR3aa: CASSLSQGEAFF

v_gene: TRBV2
j_gene: TRBJ2-1
abundance: NA
d_gene: TRBD2
CDR3nt: TGTGCCAGCAGGGTAGCGGGAGTCGGTTCATTTTCCGTCCATGAGCAGTTCTTC
CDR3aa: CASRVAGVGSFSVHEQFF

v_gene: TRBV5-1
j_gene: TRBJ2-7
abundance: few
d_gene: TRBD1
CDR3nt: TGCGCCAGCAGCCCCAGGACAGGGGGCTCCGAGCAGTACTTC
CDR3aa: CASSPRTGGSEQYF

v_gene: TRBV12-3/TRBV12-4
j_gene: TRBJ1-1
abundance: few
d_gene: NA
CDR3nt: TGTGCCAGCAGTTTTGTGGACACTTACACTGAAGCTTTCTTT
CDR3aa: CASSFVDTYTEAFF

v_gene: TRBV7-2
j_gene: TRBJ2-7
abundance: NA
d_gene: TRBD1
CDR3nt: TGTGCCAGCAGCTTAGATGGGTTCGACAGGGGCCTCTACGAGCAGTACTTC
CDR3aa: CASSLDGFDRGLYEQYF

v_gene: TRBV3-1
j_gene: TRBJ1-1
abundance: many
d_gene: NA
CDR3nt: TGTGCCAGCAGCCAAGATTGGAACAGTGAAGCTTTCTTT
CDR3aa: CASSQDWNSEAFF